The clone carrying this TCR beta chain was picked up a small number of times. This record belongs to a study of T cells in Graves' hyperthyroidism and ophthalmopathy. Template material for amplifying TCR beta CDR3 regions consisted of RNA transcripts. HTBI primers were employed in a first-round RT-PCR of the TCR CDR3. Using its own MiXCR run on the multiplex PCR reads, TCRdb lists one record per CDR3 protein. The repertoire holds about 690,000 distinct CDR3 sequences, with roughly 17% as singletons. Germline values: CDR1 MNHEY, CDR2 SMNVEV (reference sequence). This CDR3 contains 15 residues. V was cut by 6 bases and J by 2 bases, with 14 bases left in between.

Sequences were obtained from blood. The receptor comes from a man in his forties or fifties with Graves' hyperthyroidism. The V call is TRBV27, the J call TRBJ2-1; possibly TRBD1 for D (6 bases). The CDR3 here is CASSPGQTPYNEQFF. CDR3 DNA sequence: TGTGCCAGCAGCCCCGGACAGACCCCCTACAATGAGCAGTTCTTC.